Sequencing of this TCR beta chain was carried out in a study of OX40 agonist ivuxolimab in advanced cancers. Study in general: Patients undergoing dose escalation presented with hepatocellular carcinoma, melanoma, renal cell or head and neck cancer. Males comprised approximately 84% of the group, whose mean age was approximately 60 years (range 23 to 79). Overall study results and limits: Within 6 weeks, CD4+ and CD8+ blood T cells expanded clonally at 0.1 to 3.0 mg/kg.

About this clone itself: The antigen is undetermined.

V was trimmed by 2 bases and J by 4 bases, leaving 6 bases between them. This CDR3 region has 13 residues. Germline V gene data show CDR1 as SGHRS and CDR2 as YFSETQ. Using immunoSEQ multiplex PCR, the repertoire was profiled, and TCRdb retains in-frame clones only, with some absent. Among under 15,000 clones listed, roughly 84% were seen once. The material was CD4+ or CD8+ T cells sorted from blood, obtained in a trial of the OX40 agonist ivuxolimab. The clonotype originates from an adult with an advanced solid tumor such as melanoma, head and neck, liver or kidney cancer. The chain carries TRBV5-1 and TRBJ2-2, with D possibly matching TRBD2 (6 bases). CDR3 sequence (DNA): TGCGCCAGCAGCTTCGGGAGCACCGGGGAGCTGTTTTTT. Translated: CASSFGSTGELFF.